This T cell receptor beta chain was recorded in a study of blood T cell repertoires in COVID-19. At the level of the study: COVID-19 samples collected from the United States, Italy and Spain covered acute and convalescent phases. Sources were T cells, B-cell-depleted T cells, or PBMCs; the material itself was cDNA or gDNA.

In germline, CDR1 is ENHRY, CDR2 SYGVKD. V was trimmed by 2 bases and J by 2 bases, leaving 10 bases between them. This CDR3 contains 14 residues. Original processing methods: From reference gene primer amplification, estimates of nucleated cell counts were derived. Libraries were prepared by immunoSEQ multiplex PCR; TCRdb keeps only in-frame clonotypes and omits some of them. V, J and clone size were drawn from that table, and D and trimming were deduced from the DNA. This table has about 130,000 clones, more than 80% appearing once. The chain is built from TRBV10-3 and TRBJ2-7, with D possibly being TRBD1 (5 bases). This receptor was obtained from a human donor in a cohort sampled during active COVID-19. Sequencing was carried out using peripheral blood. CDR3 DNA: TGTGCCATCAGTGAGAGGGGAAGCACCTACGAGCAGTACTTC. It specifies CAISERGSTYEQYF.